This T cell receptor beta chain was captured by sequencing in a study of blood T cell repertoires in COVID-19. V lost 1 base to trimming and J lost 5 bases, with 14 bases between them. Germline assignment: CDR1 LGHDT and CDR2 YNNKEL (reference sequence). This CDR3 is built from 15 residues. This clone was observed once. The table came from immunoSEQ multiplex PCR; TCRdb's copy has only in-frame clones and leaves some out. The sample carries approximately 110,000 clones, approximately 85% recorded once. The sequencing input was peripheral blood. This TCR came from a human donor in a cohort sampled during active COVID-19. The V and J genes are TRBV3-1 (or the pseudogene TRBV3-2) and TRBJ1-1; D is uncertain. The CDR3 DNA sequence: TGTGCCAGCAGCCAAGTTTTGAGGGCGGAGACTGAAGCTTTCTTT. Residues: CASSQVLRAETEAFF.